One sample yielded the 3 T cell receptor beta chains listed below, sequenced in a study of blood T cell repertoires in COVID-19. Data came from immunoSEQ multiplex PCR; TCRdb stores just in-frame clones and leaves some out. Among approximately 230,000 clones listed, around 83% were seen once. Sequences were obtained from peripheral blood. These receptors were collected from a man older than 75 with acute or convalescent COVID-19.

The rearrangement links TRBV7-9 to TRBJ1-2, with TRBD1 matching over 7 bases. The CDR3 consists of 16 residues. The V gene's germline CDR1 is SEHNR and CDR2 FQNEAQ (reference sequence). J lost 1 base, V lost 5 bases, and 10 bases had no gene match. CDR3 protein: CASSPQGSGNNYGYTF. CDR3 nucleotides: TGTGCCAGCAGCCCACAGGGGTCGGGAAATAACTATGGCTACACCTTC.

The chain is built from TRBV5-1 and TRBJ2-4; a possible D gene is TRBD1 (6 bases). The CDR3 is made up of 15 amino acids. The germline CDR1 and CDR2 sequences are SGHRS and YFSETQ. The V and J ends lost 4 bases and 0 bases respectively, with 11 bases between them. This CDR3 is CASSPTGLAKNIQYF. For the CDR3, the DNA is TGCGCCAGCAGCCCGACAGGACTAGCCAAAAACATTCAGTACTTC.

The DNA for the CDR3 is TGTGCCAGCAGCAGTAGCACGGTCTTCATCAGTGAGCAGTTCTTC. Translating it yields CASSSSTVFISEQFF. The rearrangement joins TRBV3-1 (or the pseudogene TRBV3-2) to TRBJ2-1; unclear D gene. The CDR3 runs to 15 residues. CDR1 and CDR2 from the germline V gene are LGHDT and YNNKEL (reference sequence). V lost 5 bases, J lost 9 bases, and 20 bases lay in between.